Listed below are T cell receptor beta chains from one sample, sequenced in a study of T-cell reconstitution after alpha-beta-depleted transplantation in children. Using its own MiXCR run on the PCR reads, TCRdb lists one record per CDR3 protein. The sample has about 610,000 distinct CDR3 sequences, over 9.5% seen once; the top ten hold 4%. The input for sequencing was PBMCs from the stem cell graft donor, taken from the stem cell graft. Every receptor here comes from a human donor who donated a stem cell graft to a child with acute myeloid leukemia. The CDR3 runs from the conserved cysteine through the conserved F or W. The D gene is left open where the match is weak. For some rows the clone size is stated as once, few or many, or as a class when expanded; others skip it.

clone size	J gene	D gene	CDR3 length	V gene	CDR3 protein	CDR3 DNA
few	TRBJ1-2	TRBD1	14	TRBV10-3	CAISPGQGFYGYTF	TGTGCCATCAGTCCGGGACAGGGCTTCTATGGCTACACCTTC
many	TRBJ2-3	NA	13	TRBV20-1	CSAGKAPTDTQYF	TGCAGTGCCGGAAAGGCTCCCACAGATACGCAGTATTTT
NA	TRBJ2-7	NA	14	TRBV5-1	CASSLDLVSYEQYF	TGCGCCAGCAGCTTGGATCTGGTTTCCTACGAGCAGTACTTC
NA	TRBJ2-7	NA	12	TRBV5-1	CASSFPNYEQYF	TGCGCCAGCAGCTTCCCGAACTACGAGCAGTACTTC
NA	TRBJ1-1	NA	12	TRBV29-1	CSVLSGHTEAFF	TGCAGCGTTTTATCAGGTCACACTGAAGCTTTCTTT
NA	TRBJ2-3	NA	11	TRBV27	CASSRHYTQYF	TGTGCCAGCAGTCGGCATTATACGCAGTATTTT
many	TRBJ1-2	TRBD1	16	TRBV6-2/TRBV6-3	CASSYPQGAAAYGYTF	TGTGCCAGCAGTTACCCACAGGGGGCGGCGGCCTATGGCTACACCTTC
few	TRBJ2-7	TRBD1	14	TRBV5-1	CASSRTGVGFEQYF	TGCGCCAGCAGTCGGACAGGGGTCGGATTCGAGCAGTACTTC
NA	TRBJ2-7	NA	13	TRBV12-3/TRBV12-4	CASSFPGRYEQYF	TGTGCCAGCAGTTTTCCGGGGCGGTACGAGCAGTACTTC
many	TRBJ2-1	NA	15	TRBV7-3	CASSLVPGNYNEQFF	TGTGCCAGCAGCTTGGTTCCGGGAAACTACAATGAGCAGTTCTTC
few	TRBJ1-2	NA	15	TRBV25-1	CASDSTGSSRGGYTF	TGTGCCAGCGACAGTACAGGGTCATCCCGGGGTGGCTACACCTTC
NA	TRBJ1-1	TRBD1	17	TRBV5-1	CASSPGTGLPTNTEAFF	TGCGCCAGCAGCCCCGGGACAGGGCTACCTACGAACACTGAAGCTTTCTTT
NA	TRBJ2-7	NA	13	TRBV20-1	CSASRAEVAERHF	TGCAGTGCTTCCCGGGCCGAGGTCGCGGAGCGTCACTTC
few	TRBJ1-2	NA	16	TRBV6-1	CASSVSGSRNEDGYTF	TGTGCCAGCAGTGTCTCCGGCTCTCGAAATGAGGATGGCTACACCTTC
once	TRBJ2-1	NA	11	TRBV3-1	CASSAASEQFF	TGTGCCAGCAGCGCCGCTAGTGAGCAGTTCTTC
NA	TRBJ2-1	TRBD2	16	TRBV20-1	CSAREVGLAGLNEQFF	TGCAGTGCTAGAGAGGTCGGGCTAGCGGGACTCAATGAGCAGTTCTTC
many	TRBJ1-6	TRBD1	16	TRBV20-1	CSARKGQLTYNSPLHF	TGCAGTGCTAGAAAGGGACAGCTCACCTATAATTCACCCCTCCACTTT
few	TRBJ1-2	TRBD1	14	TRBV29-1	CSVDARQGNYGYTF	TGCAGCGTAGACGCTAGACAGGGAAACTATGGCTACACCTTC
NA	TRBJ2-7	TRBD1	13	TRBV20-1	CSARRDRSSEQYF	TGCAGTGCTAGGCGGGACAGGTCTAGCGAGCAGTACTTC
NA	TRBJ2-1	TRBD2	15	TRBV29-1	CSVEKAGGFYNEQFF	TGCAGCGTTGAGAAAGCGGGAGGGTTCTACAATGAGCAGTTCTTC
NA	TRBJ2-7	TRBD1	16	TRBV7-9	CASSLDLTGATYEQYF	TGTGCCAGCAGCTTAGATCTGACAGGGGCAACCTACGAGCAGTACTTC
NA	TRBJ2-7	NA	15	TRBV6-5	CASSYSRTASYEQYF	TGTGCCAGCAGTTACTCACGGACTGCCAGCTACGAGCAGTACTTC
NA	TRBJ1-2	TRBD1	13	TRBV5-1	CASSPQTGGGYTF	TGCGCCAGCAGCCCCCAGACAGGGGGTGGCTACACCTTC
NA	TRBJ2-5	NA	10	TRBV28	CASKQETQYF	TGTGCCAGCAAACAAGAGACCCAGTACTTC
many	TRBJ2-5	NA	12	TRBV20-1	CSARDVEETQYF	TGCAGTGCTAGAGATGTTGAGGAGACCCAGTACTTC
NA	TRBJ2-4	NA	14	TRBV27	CASNARGAKNIQYF	TGTGCCAGCAACGCACGCGGAGCCAAAAACATTCAGTACTTC
NA	TRBJ1-4	NA	17	TRBV6-1	CASSSQGSVVTNEKLFF	TGTGCCAGCAGTAGTCAGGGGTCAGTCGTCACTAATGAAAAACTGTTTTTT
few	TRBJ2-1	TRBD2	14	TRBV7-9	CASSARLAGNEQFF	TGTGCCAGCAGCGCCCGACTAGCTGGCAATGAGCAGTTCTTC
NA	TRBJ1-4	TRBD1	13	TRBV29-1	CSVLQGANEKLFF	TGCAGCGTCTTACAGGGGGCTAATGAAAAACTGTTTTTT
NA	TRBJ2-6	NA	16	TRBV12-3/TRBV12-4	CASSLAQSSGANVLTF	TGTGCCAGCAGTTTAGCTCAGAGCTCTGGGGCCAACGTCCTGACTTTC
many	TRBJ2-7	NA	15	TRBV5-1	CASSPGSGLSYEQYF	TGCGCCAGCAGCCCGGGATCTGGGCTCTCCTACGAGCAGTACTTC
few	TRBJ1-1	NA	12	TRBV29-1	CSVNTGVAEAFF	TGCAGCGTCAACACGGGGGTGGCTGAAGCTTTCTTT
many	TRBJ2-3	NA	14	TRBV29-1	CSVDFAGRTDTQYF	TGCAGCGTTGATTTTGCGGGCCGCACAGATACGCAGTATTTT
few	TRBJ2-7	NA	15	TRBV7-2	CASSLGGSGKREQYF	TGTGCCAGCAGCTTAGGAGGCAGCGGCAAGCGGGAGCAGTACTTC
few	TRBJ2-2	TRBD2	18	TRBV20-1	CSARLRTSGRGNTGELFF	TGCAGTGCTAGACTACGGACTAGCGGGAGGGGCAACACCGGGGAGCTGTTTTTT
NA	TRBJ2-5	TRBD1	13	TRBV27	CASQSRGQGTQYF	TGTGCCAGTCAGAGCAGGGGGCAAGGGACCCAGTACTTC
few	TRBJ2-1	NA	14	TRBV6-5	CASSYPGGTNEQFF	TGTGCCAGCAGTTACCCGGGTGGGACTAATGAGCAGTTCTTC
few	TRBJ1-2	NA	12	TRBV29-1	CSAHVGNYGYTF	TGCAGCGCCCACGTGGGTAACTATGGCTACACCTTC
few	TRBJ1-1	TRBD1	13	TRBV12-3/TRBV12-4	CASTRQGSTEAFF	TGTGCCAGCACCAGACAGGGGAGCACTGAAGCTTTCTTT
NA	TRBJ1-2	TRBD1	15	TRBV15	CATSRDNNRGLGYTF	TGTGCCACCAGCAGAGATAATAACAGGGGACTGGGCTACACCTTC
few	TRBJ2-3	TRBD1	16	TRBV12-3/TRBV12-4	CASSPTGTGSTDTQYF	TGTGCCAGCAGTCCCACCGGGACAGGGAGCACAGATACGCAGTATTTT
NA	TRBJ2-6	TRBD2	18	TRBV11-1	CASSLLPAGISGANVLTF	TGTGCCAGCAGCTTACTCCCAGCGGGGATCTCTGGGGCCAACGTCCTGACTTTC
NA	TRBJ2-1	TRBD2	14	TRBV30	CAWSVGTSANEQFF	TGTGCCTGGAGTGTCGGGACTAGCGCTAATGAGCAGTTCTTC
NA	TRBJ2-3	NA	13	TRBV20-1	CSARAGVADTQYF	TGCAGTGCTAGAGCAGGGGTCGCAGATACGCAGTATTTT
few	TRBJ2-5	NA	14	TRBV7-9	CASTRDLYQETQYF	TGTGCCAGCACACGGGACCTTTACCAAGAGACCCAGTACTTC
few	TRBJ1-2	TRBD1	16	TRBV20-1	CSARDRQGATNYGYTF	TGCAGTGCTAGAGACAGACAGGGGGCTACTAACTATGGCTACACCTTC
few	TRBJ2-1	TRBD1	12	TRBV6-4	CATGTGRGEQFF	TGTGCCACCGGGACAGGGCGCGGTGAGCAGTTCTTC
NA	TRBJ2-5	TRBD1	16	TRBV24-1	CATSDPRTGGQETQYF	TGTGCCACCAGTGATCCTCGGACAGGGGGCCAAGAGACCCAGTACTTC
few	TRBJ2-1	NA	15	TRBV7-3	CASSFLTPAANEQFF	TGTGCCAGCAGCTTCTTGACTCCCGCGGCCAATGAGCAGTTCTTC
NA	TRBJ2-1	TRBD2	16	TRBV7-9	CASSWTTSASYNEQFF	TGTGCCAGCAGCTGGACGACTAGCGCTTCCTACAATGAGCAGTTCTTC
many	TRBJ2-7	NA	13	TRBV29-1	CSVGGLELGEQYF	TGCAGCGTTGGTGGTCTAGAACTAGGCGAGCAGTACTTC
NA	TRBJ2-3	TRBD2	16	TRBV7-8	CASSFTSGSIGDTQYF	TGTGCCAGCAGCTTTACTAGCGGGAGTATTGGAGATACGCAGTATTTT
many	TRBJ2-3	TRBD2	14	TRBV10-3	CALAAGGVPDTQYF	TGTGCCCTAGCAGCGGGAGGAGTCCCAGATACGCAGTATTTT
many	TRBJ1-1	TRBD1	15	TRBV18	CASSLRTGVVTEAFF	TGTGCCAGCTCCCTTAGGACAGGGGTCGTCACTGAAGCTTTCTTT
NA	TRBJ2-3	TRBD2	16	TRBV20-1	CSARGVAGGATDTQYF	TGCAGTGCTAGAGGGGTAGCGGGAGGAGCCACAGATACGCAGTATTTT
NA	TRBJ2-5	TRBD2	15	TRBV29-1	CSVWRTSGRWETQYF	TGCAGCGTTTGGAGAACTAGCGGGAGATGGGAGACCCAGTACTTC
few	TRBJ2-5	NA	13	TRBV5-1	CASSLRETETQYF	TGCGCCAGCAGCTTGAGGGAAACGGAGACCCAGTACTTC